Listed below are T cell receptor beta chains from one sample, sequenced in a study of blood T cell repertoires in COVID-19. Sequencing was performed with immunoSEQ multiplex PCR; in TCRdb, only in-frame clones are kept and a portion is missing. The sample includes several thousand clones, about 90% of them seen just once. The sequencing sample was made of peripheral blood. The source of these receptors is a human donor in a cohort sampled during active COVID-19. CDR3s include the opening cysteine and the closing phenylalanine or tryptophan. A D gene is named only where the DNA matches it firmly. Rows give clone size only sometimes, using once, few, many, or a class for an expanded clone.

v_gene: TRBV2; d_gene: NA; abundance: NA; j_gene: TRBJ1-2; CDR3nt: TGTGCCAGCAAGGACACCTCCTCCTCTGGCTACACCTTC; CDR3aa: CASKDTSSSGYTF
v_gene: TRBV11-3; d_gene: TRBD1; abundance: NA; j_gene: TRBJ2-7; CDR3nt: TGTGCCAGCAGCTCCAAGGGACAGGGCCACGAGCAGTACTTC; CDR3aa: CASSSKGQGHEQYF
v_gene: TRBV5-4; d_gene: NA; abundance: NA; j_gene: TRBJ1-2; CDR3nt: TGTGCCAGCAGCCAAGAACTCAGGGGAGAGCATGGCTACACCTTC; CDR3aa: CASSQELRGEHGYTF
v_gene: TRBV25-1; d_gene: NA; abundance: NA; j_gene: TRBJ1-6; CDR3nt: TGTGCCAGCAATAGACAGGTCGGGAATTCACCCCTCCACTTT; CDR3aa: CASNRQVGNSPLHF
v_gene: TRBV5-1; d_gene: NA; abundance: few; j_gene: TRBJ1-5; CDR3nt: TGCGCCAGCAGCTTGACGGGGGGCGTGGATCAGCCCCAGCATTTT; CDR3aa: CASSLTGGVDQPQHF
v_gene: TRBV7-9; d_gene: NA; abundance: NA; j_gene: TRBJ2-7; CDR3nt: TGTGCCAGCCGTAGGGAGGCTGGGGAGCGGTACGAGCAGTACTTC; CDR3aa: CASRREAGERYEQYF
v_gene: TRBV7-8; d_gene: TRBD1; abundance: NA; j_gene: TRBJ2-1; CDR3nt: TGTGCCAGCAGCTTATACAGGGGGCAGGATGAGCAGTTCTTC; CDR3aa: CASSLYRGQDEQFF
v_gene: TRBV11-1; d_gene: TRBD1; abundance: NA; j_gene: TRBJ2-2; CDR3nt: TGTGCCAGCAGCTCCGGGACAGTCGGCGGGGAGCTGTTTTTT; CDR3aa: CASSSGTVGGELFF
v_gene: TRBV6-1; d_gene: TRBD2; abundance: once; j_gene: TRBJ2-1; CDR3nt: TGTGCCAGCAGTGAAGCCAGGTCTAGCGGGGGGGTTTACAATGAGCAGTTCTTC; CDR3aa: CASSEARSSGGVYNEQFF
v_gene: TRBV5-8; d_gene: TRBD2; abundance: NA; j_gene: TRBJ2-5; CDR3nt: TGTGCCAGCAGCTTGGCCACTCTAGCGGGGGGCCAGGAGACCCAGTACTTC; CDR3aa: CASSLATLAGGQETQYF
v_gene: TRBV6-5; d_gene: TRBD2; abundance: NA; j_gene: TRBJ2-1; CDR3nt: TGTGCCAGCACCATAGCGGGGGGCCTCAATGAGCAGTTCTTC; CDR3aa: CASTIAGGLNEQFF
v_gene: TRBV3-1/TRBV3-2; d_gene: NA; abundance: NA; j_gene: TRBJ2-7; CDR3nt: TGTGCCAGCAGCCTCGCAGGGGTCTACGAGCAGTACTTC; CDR3aa: CASSLAGVYEQYF
v_gene: TRBV12-5; d_gene: NA; abundance: NA; j_gene: TRBJ1-5; CDR3nt: TGTGCTAGTGGTTTTGGTGAAGCGGGCAATCAGCCCCAGCATTTT; CDR3aa: CASGFGEAGNQPQHF
v_gene: TRBV11-3; d_gene: TRBD2; abundance: NA; j_gene: TRBJ2-3; CDR3nt: TGTGCCAGCAGCATTTCTAGCGGTACGCAGTATTTT; CDR3aa: CASSISSGTQYF
v_gene: TRBV6-5; d_gene: NA; abundance: NA; j_gene: TRBJ2-7; CDR3nt: TGTGCCAGCAGTTACCCAGGGGGGTATAAGCAGTACTTC; CDR3aa: CASSYPGGYKQYF
v_gene: TRBV4-2; d_gene: NA; abundance: NA; j_gene: TRBJ1-1; CDR3nt: TGTGCCAGCAGCTCTCCAGGGCACACTGAAGCTTTCTTT; CDR3aa: CASSSPGHTEAFF
v_gene: TRBV27; d_gene: TRBD1; abundance: NA; j_gene: TRBJ1-1; CDR3nt: TGTGCCAGCAGTCAGGCGACAGGGGGGACTGAAGCTTTCTTT; CDR3aa: CASSQATGGTEAFF
v_gene: TRBV7-8; d_gene: NA; abundance: NA; j_gene: TRBJ2-7; CDR3nt: TGTGCCAGCAGCATAGGGGGGGCGGGGGCGATCTACGAGCAGTACTTC; CDR3aa: CASSIGGAGAIYEQYF
v_gene: TRBV11-2; d_gene: NA; abundance: NA; j_gene: TRBJ1-2; CDR3nt: TGTGCCAGCAACCTCTTTGGAGGGTCAGCTAACTATGGCTACACCTTC; CDR3aa: CASNLFGGSANYGYTF
v_gene: TRBV5-1; d_gene: TRBD1; abundance: once; j_gene: TRBJ1-5; CDR3nt: TGCGCCAGCAGCTTAGGGCCTACAGGGGTAGGTCAGCCCCAGCATTTT; CDR3aa: CASSLGPTGVGQPQHF
v_gene: TRBV6-5; d_gene: NA; abundance: NA; j_gene: TRBJ2-1; CDR3nt: TGTGCCAGCGCTTTAGACTACAATGAGCAGTTCTTC; CDR3aa: CASALDYNEQFF
v_gene: TRBV7-9; d_gene: TRBD1; abundance: medium-sized; j_gene: TRBJ2-7; CDR3nt: TGTGCCAGCAGCTTATCACCGGGACAGGGCCTTTTGGAGCAGTACTTC; CDR3aa: CASSLSPGQGLLEQYF
v_gene: TRBV6-2/TRBV6-3; d_gene: NA; abundance: NA; j_gene: TRBJ1-1; CDR3nt: TGTGCCAGCAGCATACAACTGAACACTGAAGCTTTCTTT; CDR3aa: CASSIQLNTEAFF
v_gene: TRBV5-1; d_gene: NA; abundance: NA; j_gene: TRBJ2-3; CDR3nt: TGCGCCAGCAGCATGGGACACCGCACAGATACGCAGTATTTT; CDR3aa: CASSMGHRTDTQYF
v_gene: TRBV10-2; d_gene: NA; abundance: NA; j_gene: TRBJ2-3; CDR3nt: TGCGCCAGCAGTGACAGGAAGGCCACAGATACGCAGTATTTT; CDR3aa: CASSDRKATDTQYF
v_gene: TRBV3-1/TRBV3-2; d_gene: NA; abundance: NA; j_gene: TRBJ2-5; CDR3nt: TGTGCCAGCAGCCCCTCAGGGGCTAAAGAGACCCAGTACTTC; CDR3aa: CASSPSGAKETQYF
v_gene: TRBV19; d_gene: NA; abundance: once; j_gene: TRBJ1-6; CDR3nt: TGTGCCAGTAGTATAGCCCTACTCTATAATTCACCCCTCCACTTT; CDR3aa: CASSIALLYNSPLHF
v_gene: TRBV20-1; d_gene: NA; abundance: NA; j_gene: TRBJ1-4; CDR3nt: TGCAGTGCTAGTGGTGGACCTGGCGGGACTAATGAAAAACTGTTTTTT; CDR3aa: CSASGGPGGTNEKLFF
v_gene: TRBV5-6; d_gene: TRBD1; abundance: once; j_gene: TRBJ2-3; CDR3nt: TGTGCCAGCAGCACTCTGACAGGGGACACAGATACGCAGTATTTT; CDR3aa: CASSTLTGDTDTQYF
v_gene: TRBV19; d_gene: TRBD1; abundance: NA; j_gene: TRBJ1-5; CDR3nt: TGTGCCAGTAGGGAGGGGCAGGGGGGCAATCAGCCCCAGCATTTT; CDR3aa: CASREGQGGNQPQHF